Listed below are T cell receptor beta chains from one sample, sequenced in a study of T-cell reconstitution after alpha-beta-depleted transplantation in children. MiXCR, run by TCRdb on the PCR reads, gives a single entry per CDR3 protein. This sample carries hundreds of thousands of distinct CDR3 sequences, 15% to 20% of them seen once, and the ten largest clones take around 30%. The specimen was PBMCs, mostly from graft donor cells, collected 360 days after TCRalphabeta/CD19-depleted stem cell transplant. The receptors stem from a boy under two years old who had a stem cell transplant for Wiskott-Aldrich syndrome, so the T cells may come from the graft donor. Each CDR3 is given with its conserved first and last residue. The D gene is left open where the match is weak. Part of the rows lack a size; the others show once, few, many or a class for expanded clones.

D gene,J gene,clone size,V gene,CDR3 DNA,CDR3 protein
TRBD2,TRBJ2-5,-,TRBV7-9,TGTGCCAGCAGCGGGGGGGTAAAAGAGACCCAGTACTTC,CASSGGVKETQYF
-,TRBJ2-2,few,TRBV20-1,TGCAGTGCGGCAATAATGTCCAGCTCGAACACCGGGGAGCTGTTTTTT,CSAAIMSSSNTGELFF
TRBD2,TRBJ2-7,-,TRBV6-5,TGTGCCAGCAGTTACGGGGCTACTAGCGTCTACGAGCAGTACTTC,CASSYGATSVYEQYF
-,TRBJ2-5,-,TRBV20-1,TGCAGTGCTAGAGTGGGGGGACGGGAGACCCAGTACTTC,CSARVGGRETQYF
-,TRBJ2-3,many,TRBV11-2,TGTGCCAGCAGCCTAGATACGCAGTATTTT,CASSLDTQYF
-,TRBJ1-6,-,TRBV5-6,TGTGCCAGCAGCTTGGGACAGCGACGTTCACCCCTCCACTTT,CASSLGQRRSPLHF
TRBD2,TRBJ2-1,few,TRBV7-9,TGTGCCAGCCAGAAGCGGGAGGTAACTTATGAGCAGTTCTTC,CASQKREVTYEQFF
-,TRBJ2-6,-,TRBV6-1,TGTGCCAGTTTTTCCCTATCCTCTGGGGCCAACGTCCTGACTTTC,CASFSLSSGANVLTF
-,TRBJ2-1,few,TRBV4-2,TGTGCCAGCAGCCAATGGGGGGCCTTAGGGCTTGGCAATGAGCAGTTCTTC,CASSQWGALGLGNEQFF
-,TRBJ2-1,-,TRBV7-9,TGTGCCAGCAGCCCCCTTAGTACCGGGCAAGAGCAGTTCTTC,CASSPLSTGQEQFF
TRBD1,TRBJ2-3,few,TRBV5-5,TGTGCCAGCAGCTGGGGACAGGGCCTTAGCACAGATACGCAGTATTTT,CASSWGQGLSTDTQYF
TRBD2,TRBJ2-1,-,TRBV12-3/TRBV12-4,TGTGCCAGCAACGAGGGACTAGAATTCGATGAGCAGTTCTTC,CASNEGLEFDEQFF
TRBD2,TRBJ2-3,-,TRBV5-1,TGCGCCAGCAGCTTACCGACTAGCGGGGGGAAGGATCCCACAGATACGCAGTATTTT,CASSLPTSGGKDPTDTQYF
-,TRBJ2-1,few,TRBV2,TGTGCCAGCAATACCGGGATCAGCTACAATGAGCAGTTCTTC,CASNTGISYNEQFF
-,TRBJ2-6,few,TRBV7-2,TGTGCCAGCAGCCGAACCCCCCTGATTGGGGCCAACGTCCTGACTTTC,CASSRTPLIGANVLTF
TRBD2,TRBJ2-5,few,TRBV4-1,TGCGCCAGCAGCCAAGAGAGGGGCAGGGAGGGACAAGAGACCCAGTACTTC,CASSQERGREGQETQYF
-,TRBJ2-1,few,TRBV12-3/TRBV12-4,TGTGCCTTCAGTTACCGGGGACTGGCGAAGTCCCTCTCCTACAATGAGCAGTTCTTC,CAFSYRGLAKSLSYNEQFF
TRBD2,TRBJ2-5,-,TRBV14,TGTGCCAGCAACGGAGCGGGAGTCGACCAAGAGACCCAGTACTTC,CASNGAGVDQETQYF
TRBD1,TRBJ2-7,few,TRBV4-3,TGCGCCAGCAGCCAAGAAACAGGGGGCTCCTACGAGCAGTACTTC,CASSQETGGSYEQYF
TRBD1,TRBJ2-1,few,TRBV11-3,TGTGCCAGCAGCTTGGGGACAGGGAAAGGCTCCTACAATGAGCAGTTCTTC,CASSLGTGKGSYNEQFF
-,TRBJ2-6,few,TRBV4-2,TGTGCCAGCAGCCAAGAGCACGGTCTCTGGGCCAACGTCCTGACTTTC,CASSQEHGLWANVLTF
TRBD2,TRBJ2-3,-,TRBV10-3,TGTGCCGCGAGAGGGAGGGCAGATACGCAGTATTTT,CAARGRADTQYF
-,TRBJ2-2,-,TRBV5-1,TGCGCCAGCAGCTTGGCTCCGCCCCCCGGGGAGCTGTTTTTT,CASSLAPPPGELFF